Here is one T cell receptor beta chain with its context. This clonotype was counted ten times or more. Its antigen is unknown. Base qualities are not at hand, and no much larger clone is one base apart. The entry originates in a study of breast tumors, draining lymph nodes, adjacent tissues (TCRdb year 2016). About the investigation overall: In breast cancer patients, the study compared the TCR beta repertoires of tumor, adjacent nontumor tissue and axillary lymph nodes. The study was designed to assess the relationships and possible T-cell exchange between tumor, surrounding tissue and draining lymph node repertoires in human breast cancer. Overall study outcomes, separate from this receptor: The data were judged consistent with most tumor T cells deriving from the lymph node and then expanding within tumor tissue. Tumor T-cell repertoires showed less diversity than lymph node repertoires and more diversity than nontumor tissue repertoires, and tumor T-cell repertoires showed preferential V and J gene usage. Tumor and nontumor tissue repertoires were significantly more similar in luminal-like than in basal-like breast cancer. Rather than being directly demonstrated, the conclusion that tumor T cells originate in lymph nodes was presented as consistent with a hypothesis.

The run used an Illumina HiSeq 2000. TCR beta chain libraries were generated by multiplex PCR amplification. High-throughput sequencing was used to analyze the amplified TCR beta chain products. Starting from the raw public reads, TCRdb applied fastp trimming at Q25, assembled clones with MiXCR and retained in-frame beta chains. Entries are consolidated by CDR3 protein sequence, retaining the most common genes and DNA. The sample table records about 130,000 distinct CDR3 sequences; 15% to 20% of these occur just once. The biggest ten clones account for 3% to 4% of the sample. The CDR3, cysteine through phenylalanine, is 17 amino acids long. CDR3 DNA is the only sequence kept; it has 51 bases, read in frame from the first base. Per the germline V gene (reference sequence), MNHNY is the CDR1 and SVGAGI is the CDR2. The junction carries 19 bases between V and J, which are trimmed by 4 bases and 4 bases respectively.

The lymph node samples were taken from the axillary draining lymph nodes of breast cancer patients. The receptor was isolated from a female donor with breast cancer. Some clones in this sample may be carry-over from other donors' samples. Here the chain combines TRBV6-6 and TRBJ1-4; TRBD1 might be the D gene, on 5 matching bases. The sequenced sample consisted of axillary lymph node tissue. The nucleotide sequence reads as follows: TGTGCCAGCAGTTTTTATCGGGCAGGGCGGAATAATGAAAAACTGTTTTTT. Its product reads: CASSFYRAGRNNEKLFF.